This note documents a single T cell receptor (beta chain) sequence. The CDR3 runs 21 residues. V was trimmed by 3 bases and J by 0 bases, leaving 26 bases between them. Germline V lookup: CDR1 KGHDR, CDR2 SFDVKD. The entry originates in a study of blood T cell repertoires in COVID-19. Generated by immunoSEQ multiplex PCR, the TCRdb table keeps only in-frame clones and is missing some. The sample yields about 93,000 clones, 90% seen once. The sequence came from a human donor with active COVID-19. The donor label of this sample is uncertain. This chain joins TRBV24-1 and TRBJ1-5; unclear D gene. Sequenced material: peripheral blood. The CDR3 coding sequence is TGTGCCACCAGTGATACCGCGGGCTGCTACACGACGAACTGTAGCAATCAGCCCCAGCATTTT. Amino acids: CATSDTAGCYTTNCSNQPQHF.